This T cell receptor (beta chain) originates from a study of shared clonotypes between healthy human individuals. Study context: CD4 naive and memory got three plates each, CD8 naive two, CD8 memory one.

A single count supports this clone. Its target is unknown. Findings of the study overall: Read depth was anticipated to influence clonotype sharing among donors.

Each subset's genomic DNA was split evenly across several immunoSEQ plates. The repertoire was sequenced with immunoSEQ multiplex PCR; TCRdb's copy has only in-frame clones and lacks some. This sample has about 1.1 million clones, with around 77% found just once. After removal of 5 bases from V and 2 bases from J, the junction contained 7 bases not matched to a gene. From germline, CDR1 is SGHAT and CDR2 FQNNGV. CDR3 length equals 16 residues. Splitting of CD4+ cells produced CD45RA+ naive and CD45RA-negative memory subsets. The gene calls are TRBV11-2 and TRBJ2-3; TRBD2 aligns across 10 bases. The sample was memory CD4+ T cells from PBMCs. This sample's subset: CD45RA-negative fraction. The receptor was derived from a man between 18 and 35 years old in good health. Some clones in this sample may be carry-over from other donors' samples. CDR3 in DNA: TGTGCCAGCAGCCTTGTAGCGGGAGGACCCACAGATACGCAGTATTTT. Its translation: CASSLVAGGPTDTQYF. The whole variable domain, remainder taken from reference TRBV11-2 and TRBJ2-3, is EAGVAQSPRYKIIEKRQSVAFWCNPISGHATLYWYQQILGQGPKLLIQFQNNGVVDDSQLPKDRFSAERLKGVDSTLKIQPAKLEDSAVYLCASSLVAGGPTDTQYFGPGTRLTVL.